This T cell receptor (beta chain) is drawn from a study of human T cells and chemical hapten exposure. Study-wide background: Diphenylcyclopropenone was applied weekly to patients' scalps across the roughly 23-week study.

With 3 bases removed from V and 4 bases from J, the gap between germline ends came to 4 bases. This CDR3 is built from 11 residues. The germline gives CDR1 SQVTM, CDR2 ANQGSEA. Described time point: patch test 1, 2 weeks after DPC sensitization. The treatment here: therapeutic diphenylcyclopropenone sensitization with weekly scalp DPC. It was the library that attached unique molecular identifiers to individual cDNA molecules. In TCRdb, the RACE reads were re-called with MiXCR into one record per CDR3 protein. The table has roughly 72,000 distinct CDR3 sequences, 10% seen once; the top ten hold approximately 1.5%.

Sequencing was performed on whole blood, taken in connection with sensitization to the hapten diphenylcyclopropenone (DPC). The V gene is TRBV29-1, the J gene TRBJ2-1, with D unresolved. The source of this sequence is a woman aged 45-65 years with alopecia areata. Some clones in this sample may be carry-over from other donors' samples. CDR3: CSVDSYNEQFF. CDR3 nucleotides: TGCAGCGTTGACAGTTACAATGAGCAGTTCTTC.